This T cell receptor (beta chain) is from a study of blood T cell repertoires in COVID-19. Sequencing was performed with immunoSEQ multiplex PCR; in TCRdb, only in-frame clones are kept and a portion is missing. This table has approximately 15,000 clones, approximately 84% appearing once. The table lists this clone with a few counts. Source material: peripheral blood. This receptor was taken from a human donor in a cohort sampled during active COVID-19.

The CDR3 coding sequence is TGTGCCAGTAGACGTGGAACCCGGGACAGGGGTAGCACAGATACGCAGTATTTT. It encodes CASRRGTRDRGSTDTQYF. The chain combines TRBV19 with TRBJ2-3, with TRBD1 identical over 10 bases. Per germline, CDR1 LNHDA and CDR2 SQIVND (reference sequence). Trimming took 6 bases from V and 0 from J; bases not matched to a gene: 12. This CDR3 region has 18 residues.